This section outlines one TCR beta chain sequence together with its context. A read error may account for a junction end that differs from germline. Other DNA sequences in the sample encode the same CDR3. The PCR employed 60 Vbeta primers together with 13 Jbeta primers. This table comes from immunoSEQ multiplex PCR, and its TCRdb copy is limited to in-frame clones, with some not included. The data hold 200,000 to 250,000 clones, with roughly 80% observed a single time. This record comes from a study of cytomegalovirus exposure and HLA in healthy donors. The CDR3 is 13 residues long. Germline CDR1 reads SGHAT; CDR2 reads FQNNGV.

The clonotype was recovered from a woman aged 40 to 55 in good health and CMV-seronegative. This chain connects TRBV11-2 to TRBJ1-4; D not certain. The sequencing sample was made of PBMCs. The CDR3 coding sequence is TGCGCCAGCAGCTTAGTTGGCCCCGGGGAACTGTTTTTT. It translates to CASSLVGPGELFF.